A single sample is the source of the 5 T cell receptor beta chains below, sequenced in a study of T cell responses to AZD1222 COVID-19 vaccine. The protocol was immunoSEQ multiplex PCR, while the TCRdb copy is restricted to in-frame clones and leaves out a portion. Here the sample spans approximately 160,000 clones, approximately 88% being singletons. The starting material was peripheral blood, obtained on day 0 of MenACWY control vaccination. Receptors were obtained from an adult in good health.

The chain joins TRBV3-1 (or the pseudogene TRBV3-2) to TRBJ1-5; TRBD1 aligns across 8 bases. The CDR3 spans 21 residues. J gave up 5 bases and V 2 bases, and 23 bases lay outside the gene matches. Germline lookup yields CDR1 LGHDT and CDR2 YNNKEL (reference sequence). This chain's CDR3 is CASSQPSSTFPDREEDQPQHF. For the CDR3, the DNA is TGTGCCAGCAGCCAACCATCCTCCACATTCCCGGACAGGGAGGAGGATCAGCCCCAGCATTTT.

This chain links TRBV7-8 with TRBJ1-1; D is unresolved. The CDR3 length is 14 residues. V dropped 1 base and J dropped 4 bases, with 10 bases sitting between them. Germline lookup yields CDR1 SGHVS and CDR2 FQNEAQ. CDR3 sequence: CASSLGGESTEAFF. DNA of the CDR3: TGTGCCAGCAGCTTAGGCGGGGAGTCCACTGAAGCTTTCTTT.

In DNA, the CDR3 is TGTGCCAGCAGTTTATGGACAGGGAACGAGCAGTACTTC. Its translation is CASSLWTGNEQYF. The genes are TRBV27 and TRBJ2-7; 8 bases map to TRBD1. The CDR3 covers 13 residues. CDR1 is MNHEY, CDR2 SMNVEV, per germline (reference sequence). The trim removed 1 base at V and 5 bases at J, leaving 1 base unmatched.

The J gene is TRBJ2-7, the V gene TRBV6-2 or TRBV6-3; possible D gene TRBD1, 6 bases. V was clipped by 6 bases and J by 1 base, with 10 bases between them. The CDR3 has 13 residues. CDR1 and CDR2 (germline): MNHEY, SVGEGT. In DNA form, the CDR3 reads TGTGCCAGCAGCTGGGGGCGGTCCTACGAGCAGTACTTC. Protein sequence: CASSWGRSYEQYF.

This chain connects TRBV7-2 to TRBJ1-5, with 9 nucleotides matching TRBD1. Germline loops: CDR1 SGHTA, CDR2 FQGNSA. The length of the CDR3 is 16 residues. V lost 5 bases, J lost 2 bases, and 7 bases stayed unmatched. The CDR3 nucleotides read TGTGCCAGCAGCCCACAGGGGGCGGTTGGCAATCAGCCCCAGCATTTT. The encoded protein is CASSPQGAVGNQPQHF.